These T cell receptor beta chains were read from a single sample in a study of CD8 T cells in ankylosing spondylitis. TCRdb analysed the 5' RACE reads with MiXCR anew, one entry per CDR3 protein. This sample has about 390,000 distinct CDR3 sequences, with about a fifth found just once. Sequenced material: blood, either unsorted or a sorted T cell fraction (not recorded which). The source is a male donor with ankylosing spondylitis. Each CDR3 is given without its conserved first and last residue.

CDR3 protein: ASSLALPGSGNTIY
J gene: TRBJ1-3
V gene: TRBV7-2

CDR3 protein: ASSISSSGDTQY
J gene: TRBJ2-3
V gene: TRBV7-3

CDR3 protein: ATSDPSSYNEQF
J gene: TRBJ2-1
V gene: TRBV24-1

CDR3 protein: ASSVPGLAQF
J gene: TRBJ2-1
V gene: TRBV14

CDR3 protein: ASSARGDTDTQY
J gene: TRBJ2-3
V gene: TRBV2

CDR3 protein: AISVASDYEQY
J gene: TRBJ2-7
V gene: TRBV10-3

CDR3 protein: ASSRQGTGELF
J gene: TRBJ2-2
V gene: TRBV12-3/TRBV12-4

CDR3 protein: ASRYSSGANVLT
J gene: TRBJ2-6
V gene: TRBV28

CDR3 protein: ASSLGGLVSPGELF
J gene: TRBJ2-2
V gene: TRBV5-4

CDR3 protein: ASSQGSRRADEQY
J gene: TRBJ2-7
V gene: TRBV4-2

CDR3 protein: ASSRGTGLSYNSPLH
J gene: TRBJ1-6
V gene: TRBV6-1

CDR3 protein: SALTGHPTYEQY
J gene: TRBJ2-7
V gene: TRBV20-1

CDR3 protein: ASSTPDRGGGETQY
J gene: TRBJ2-5
V gene: TRBV11-2

CDR3 protein: ASSYPGGNTGELF
J gene: TRBJ2-2
V gene: TRBV28

CDR3 protein: ASSPFGPMDETQY
J gene: TRBJ2-5
V gene: TRBV18

CDR3 protein: ASSLKTGDNTEAF
J gene: TRBJ1-1
V gene: TRBV18

CDR3 protein: ASSQEPGTRLEAF
J gene: TRBJ1-1
V gene: TRBV4-3

CDR3 protein: ASSVGSGTYNEQF
J gene: TRBJ2-1
V gene: TRBV9

CDR3 protein: SVESAGGNTIY
J gene: TRBJ1-3
V gene: TRBV29-1

CDR3 protein: ASTGTGFTDTQY
J gene: TRBJ2-3
V gene: TRBV12-3/TRBV12-4

CDR3 protein: ASSLNYYEQY
J gene: TRBJ2-7
V gene: TRBV7-9

CDR3 protein: ASSLAASAPVEQF
J gene: TRBJ2-1
V gene: TRBV5-6

CDR3 protein: ASSQDRVNNQPQH
J gene: TRBJ1-5
V gene: TRBV3-1

CDR3 protein: ASSTAGSSYNEQF
J gene: TRBJ2-1
V gene: TRBV21-1

CDR3 protein: ASSPEIQETQY
J gene: TRBJ2-5
V gene: TRBV2

CDR3 protein: ASSPAEGREQF
J gene: TRBJ2-1
V gene: TRBV18

CDR3 protein: ASSQEVRLWETQY
J gene: TRBJ2-5
V gene: TRBV3-1

CDR3 protein: SAFGPRYEQF
J gene: TRBJ2-1
V gene: TRBV20-1

CDR3 protein: SASSGYSYNEQF
J gene: TRBJ2-1
V gene: TRBV20-1

CDR3 protein: ASSQERTGGSYNEQF
J gene: TRBJ2-1
V gene: TRBV14

CDR3 protein: ASSRQNTGELF
J gene: TRBJ2-2
V gene: TRBV7-8

CDR3 protein: ASTPGGTEAF
J gene: TRBJ1-1
V gene: TRBV6-1

CDR3 protein: ASSLGPYGYT
J gene: TRBJ1-2
V gene: TRBV7-2

CDR3 protein: ASSLTAVADTQY
J gene: TRBJ2-3
V gene: TRBV28

CDR3 protein: SVLPGIEQY
J gene: TRBJ2-7
V gene: TRBV20-1

CDR3 protein: ASSYRSSGRALAYEQY
J gene: TRBJ2-7
V gene: TRBV5-1

CDR3 protein: SAPHGQSYEQY
J gene: TRBJ2-7
V gene: TRBV20-1

CDR3 protein: ASSLALTGSSSYEQY
J gene: TRBJ2-7
V gene: TRBV7-2

CDR3 protein: ASKHPGNTGELF
J gene: TRBJ2-2
V gene: TRBV12-3/TRBV12-4

CDR3 protein: SVGPKGETQY
J gene: TRBJ2-5
V gene: TRBV29-1

CDR3 protein: ASSFLGQGHTQY
J gene: TRBJ2-3
V gene: TRBV12-3/TRBV12-4

CDR3 protein: ASSGTGPGELF
J gene: TRBJ2-2
V gene: TRBV6-1

CDR3 protein: SATPGLLNTEAF
J gene: TRBJ1-1
V gene: TRBV20-1

CDR3 protein: ASSLKAGYNYEQY
J gene: TRBJ2-7
V gene: TRBV27

CDR3 protein: ASTPSGRAITGELF
J gene: TRBJ2-2
V gene: TRBV6-2/TRBV6-3

CDR3 protein: SAMLAGGPFSYNEQF
J gene: TRBJ2-1
V gene: TRBV20-1

CDR3 protein: ASSYGQATGELF
J gene: TRBJ2-2
V gene: TRBV6-2/TRBV6-3

CDR3 protein: ASSLVGPSSYEQY
J gene: TRBJ2-7
V gene: TRBV5-4

CDR3 protein: ASSLVGRYNEQY
J gene: TRBJ2-7
V gene: TRBV7-2

CDR3 protein: ASSLLASQETQY
J gene: TRBJ2-5
V gene: TRBV12-3/TRBV12-4

CDR3 protein: SVEVNQIGGTIY
J gene: TRBJ1-3
V gene: TRBV29-1

CDR3 protein: ASSLVRGTPYEQY
J gene: TRBJ2-7
V gene: TRBV4-1

CDR3 protein: ASTHGRGVEAF
J gene: TRBJ1-1
V gene: TRBV6-2/TRBV6-3

CDR3 protein: ASSVVSATGELF
J gene: TRBJ2-2
V gene: TRBV9

CDR3 protein: ASSFAFGGRRNTEAF
J gene: TRBJ1-1
V gene: TRBV12-3/TRBV12-4

CDR3 protein: ASSRRDFKETQY
J gene: TRBJ2-5
V gene: TRBV3-1

CDR3 protein: SGHIGSTDTQY
J gene: TRBJ2-3
V gene: TRBV29-1

CDR3 protein: SARGGNRAYEQY
J gene: TRBJ2-7
V gene: TRBV20-1

CDR3 protein: SAREITYDTQY
J gene: TRBJ2-3
V gene: TRBV20-1